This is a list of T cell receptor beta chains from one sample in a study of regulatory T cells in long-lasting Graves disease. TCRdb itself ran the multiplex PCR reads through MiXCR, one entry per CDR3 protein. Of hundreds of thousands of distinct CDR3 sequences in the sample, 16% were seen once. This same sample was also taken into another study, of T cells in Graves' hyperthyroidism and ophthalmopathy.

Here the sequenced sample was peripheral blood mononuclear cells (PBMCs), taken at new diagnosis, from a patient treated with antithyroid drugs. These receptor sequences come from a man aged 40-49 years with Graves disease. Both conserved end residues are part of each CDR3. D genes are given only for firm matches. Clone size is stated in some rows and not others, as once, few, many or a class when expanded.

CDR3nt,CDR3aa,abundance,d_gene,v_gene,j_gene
TGTGCCAGCAACTCGGGCCTGGAGCAGTACTTC,CASNSGLEQYF,many,NA,TRBV28,TRBJ2-7
TGTGCCAGCTCACCCCTAGGACAGGGGTCCTACGAGCAGTACTTC,CASSPLGQGSYEQYF,many,TRBD1,TRBV25-1,TRBJ2-7
TGTGCCAGTAGATTGACCGGGACAGGTCTCTACAATGAGCAGTTCTTC,CASRLTGTGLYNEQFF,NA,TRBD1,TRBV19,TRBJ2-1
TGCAGTGCTAGAGATAATGCCGGGAGCTCCTACAATGAGCAGTTCTTC,CSARDNAGSSYNEQFF,NA,NA,TRBV20-1,TRBJ2-1
TGCGCCAGCAGCCCCCGGGGGACTAGCGGCACAGATACGCAGTATTTT,CASSPRGTSGTDTQYF,many,TRBD2,TRBV7-2,TRBJ2-3
TGCGCCAGCAGCCCTCATGATGGAGTACAGAATGAGCAGTTCTTC,CASSPHDGVQNEQFF,NA,NA,TRBV5-1,TRBJ2-1
TGTGCCAGCAGCCCGTCCGGGACGAGCTATGGCTACACCTTC,CASSPSGTSYGYTF,NA,NA,TRBV14,TRBJ1-2
TGCGCCAGCAGCCAGGGGCCCCGCTCTGGAAACACCATATATTTT,CASSQGPRSGNTIYF,few,NA,TRBV4-3,TRBJ1-3
TGCAGCGTTGAGGACGGTTCGGACAATGAGCAGTTCTTC,CSVEDGSDNEQFF,NA,NA,TRBV29-1,TRBJ2-1
TGTGCCAGCTCACCAACAAATCAGGGCTCTGGAAACACCATATATTTT,CASSPTNQGSGNTIYF,few,NA,TRBV18,TRBJ1-3
TGTGCCAGCAGTTACTCGGGAGGGGGGGACGAGCAGTACTTC,CASSYSGGGDEQYF,many,NA,TRBV6-5,TRBJ2-7
TGCGCCAGCAGCTCCCTGCCAGAGCAGCCCCAGCATTTT,CASSSLPEQPQHF,NA,NA,TRBV5-1,TRBJ1-5
TGTGCCAGCAGCCAGGCCGCGACAGTCTCGAACACCGGGGAGCTGTTTTTT,CASSQAATVSNTGELFF,many,NA,TRBV3-1,TRBJ2-2
TGTGCCAGTAGTATGACGGATAACACTGAAGCTTTCTTT,CASSMTDNTEAFF,many,NA,TRBV19,TRBJ1-1
TGTGCCAGCAGCCCCCCCCTCGACAGGGGCCGGGAGACCCAGTACTTC,CASSPPLDRGRETQYF,NA,TRBD1,TRBV13,TRBJ2-5
TGTGCCAGCTCATCAACTGGGCGCTCTGGAAACACCATATATTTT,CASSSTGRSGNTIYF,NA,NA,TRBV18,TRBJ1-3
TGCAGTGCTAGAGCGGGGGGCGGTCGCGAGCAGTACTTC,CSARAGGGREQYF,NA,NA,TRBV20-1,TRBJ2-7
TGTGCCAGCAGCCTTGACAGGATGTATTACAATGAGCAGTTCTTC,CASSLDRMYYNEQFF,many,NA,TRBV5-6,TRBJ2-1
TGTGCCAGCAGTGTAAGCCCACATACGCAGTATTTT,CASSVSPHTQYF,many,NA,TRBV2,TRBJ2-3
TGTGCCAGCAGCTGGCCTGTGGGGGCTCAAGAGACCCAGTACTTC,CASSWPVGAQETQYF,many,NA,TRBV7-9,TRBJ2-5
TGTGCCAGTAAGGCCACCGGGACAGGAAATTCACCCCTCCACTTT,CASKATGTGNSPLHF,many,TRBD1,TRBV19,TRBJ1-6
TGTGCCTGGAGTGTACGGCAGGGCGCAAGGGCTTTCTTT,CAWSVRQGARAFF,NA,NA,TRBV30,TRBJ1-1
TGTGCCAGCAGTTTATGGGCTACAGGGGGCCATGAAGCTTTCTTT,CASSLWATGGHEAFF,many,TRBD1,TRBV28,TRBJ1-1
TGTGCCAGTAGTATAAGAAAGCAGACGAACACCGGGGAGCTGTTTTTT,CASSIRKQTNTGELFF,many,NA,TRBV19,TRBJ2-2
TGCGCCAGCAGCTTGACAGGGAGAACCGGGGAGCTGTTTTTT,CASSLTGRTGELFF,many,NA,TRBV5-1,TRBJ2-2
TGTGCCAGCAGTCGGGACAGCTCTAATGAAAAACTGTTTTTT,CASSRDSSNEKLFF,few,TRBD1,TRBV28,TRBJ1-4
TGTGCCAGCCGACTTCGGGCAGGGAACGAGCAGTACTTC,CASRLRAGNEQYF,many,NA,TRBV6-1,TRBJ2-7
TGTGCCAGCAGTGGCGCCAGTTGGGGGCGGAAAGAAAAACTGTTTTTT,CASSGASWGRKEKLFF,many,NA,TRBV28,TRBJ1-4
TGTGCCTGGAGTGACACCGGGGAGCTGTTTTTT,CAWSDTGELFF,few,NA,TRBV30,TRBJ2-2
TGTGCCAGCAGCGTAGGCCGACAGGGGGTCTACGAGCAGTACTTC,CASSVGRQGVYEQYF,NA,TRBD1,TRBV9,TRBJ2-7
TGTGCCAGCAGCCTCGGACAGGGCTATGGAAAACTGTTTTTT,CASSLGQGYGKLFF,many,TRBD1,TRBV12-3/TRBV12-4,TRBJ1-4
TGTGCCAGCAGACGACTCTTCCAACACAATGAGCAGTTCTTC,CASRRLFQHNEQFF,NA,NA,TRBV5-8,TRBJ2-1
TGTGCCAGCAGTGGGAACGACAGGGGGCGTCGAGAGACCCAGTACTTC,CASSGNDRGRRETQYF,many,TRBD1,TRBV28,TRBJ2-5
TGTGCCAGCAGCTTATCTAGGTCCGGGGAGCTGTTTTTT,CASSLSRSGELFF,many,NA,TRBV7-3,TRBJ2-2
TGCAGTGCTAGCCAGGGTGGTCAGCCCCAGCATTTT,CSASQGGQPQHF,few,NA,TRBV20-1,TRBJ1-5
TGCAGCGTGGGGGGACAGAGCACGAACACCGGGGAGCTGTTTTTT,CSVGGQSTNTGELFF,few,NA,TRBV29-1,TRBJ2-2
TGTGCCAGCAGTTACCACCCGAGTGAATACTACGAGCAGTACTTC,CASSYHPSEYYEQYF,many,NA,TRBV6-2/TRBV6-3,TRBJ2-7
TGTGCCAGCAGCGACGACAGGCAAGAGACCCAGTACTTC,CASSDDRQETQYF,many,NA,TRBV11-1,TRBJ2-5
TGTGCCAGCTCGGACAGAAACAATGAGCAGTTCTTC,CASSDRNNEQFF,many,NA,TRBV6-1,TRBJ2-1
TGTGCCAGCAGCTTAGGAAATGCTGCTACGCAGTATTTT,CASSLGNAATQYF,many,NA,TRBV7-2,TRBJ2-3
TGTGCCAGCAGCCCCCCGGGGGAGAACACCGGGGAGCTGTTTTTT,CASSPPGENTGELFF,many,NA,TRBV28,TRBJ2-2
TGTGCCAGCACTCCCCCCAATTCACCCCTCCACTTT,CASTPPNSPLHF,NA,NA,TRBV2,TRBJ1-6
TGTGCCAGCAGCTTGAAGGGCTTCGGCCCCTACGAGCAGTACTTC,CASSLKGFGPYEQYF,many,NA,TRBV11-2,TRBJ2-7
TGTGCCAGCACCCCCAGGGCAGGGGCGGGAGAGCAGTACTTC,CASTPRAGAGEQYF,many,NA,TRBV7-9,TRBJ2-7
TGTGCCAGCAGCTTTTCAGGGATCTCCTACAATGAGCAGTTCTTC,CASSFSGISYNEQFF,many,NA,TRBV5-4,TRBJ2-1
TGCAGTGCTAGAGAAGGGCGCGGCTACACCTTC,CSAREGRGYTF,many,NA,TRBV20-1,TRBJ1-2
TGTGCCAGCAGTTTGGACCAAATAAATGAAAAACTGTTTTTT,CASSLDQINEKLFF,NA,NA,TRBV12-3/TRBV12-4,TRBJ1-4
TGTGCCAGCAGCCCCCTTGACGGCTACGAGCAGTACTTC,CASSPLDGYEQYF,many,NA,TRBV27,TRBJ2-7
TGCGCCAGCAGCCAGACAGGGGGCGAGTACGAGCAGTACTTC,CASSQTGGEYEQYF,many,TRBD1,TRBV5-1,TRBJ2-7
TGTGCCAGCAGTACTCCATTCAGGCCCAATCAGCCCCAGCATTTT,CASSTPFRPNQPQHF,many,NA,TRBV28,TRBJ1-5
TGTGCCAGCAGCTTAACGACTAGCGGGGGGCTTAGCACAGATACGCAGTATTTT,CASSLTTSGGLSTDTQYF,many,TRBD2,TRBV7-2,TRBJ2-3
TGCGCCAGCAGTGACCCGGGGGGCGTCCGAGATACGCAGTATTTT,CASSDPGGVRDTQYF,NA,NA,TRBV10-2,TRBJ2-3